The rows below give T cell receptor beta chains drawn from one sample of a study of technical replicates of blood from a handful of donors. Profiled with immunoSEQ multiplex PCR; TCRdb holds only in-frame clones, not every one. The table records about 70,000 clones, roughly 96% of them present only once. The sample was T cells isolated from PBMCs. The receptor source for this set is a human donor in good health. The CDR3 runs from the conserved cysteine through the conserved F or W. Fields, in order: clone size, D gene, V gene, J gene, CDR3 protein, CDR3 DNA. D genes are given only for firm matches. A row's size may be missing; if present it is once, few, many or a size class.

>NA|NA|TRBV15|TRBJ2-5
CATSSRVSSQETQYF
TGTGCCACCAGCAGTCGAGTATCGTCCCAAGAGACCCAGTACTTC
>NA|TRBD2|TRBV9|TRBJ2-2
CASSVGSGGVAGELFF
TGTGCCAGCAGCGTAGGAAGCGGGGGGGTTGCCGGGGAGCTGTTTTTT
>NA|NA|TRBV11-3|TRBJ1-2
CASSLDVSYGYTF
TGTGCCAGCAGCTTAGACGTGAGCTATGGCTACACCTTC
>once|TRBD1|TRBV5-1|TRBJ1-2
CASSRGQANYGYTF
TGCGCCAGCAGCAGGGGACAGGCGAACTATGGCTACACCTTC
>NA|TRBD1|TRBV7-8|TRBJ1-2
CASSLARQGTIYGYTF
TGTGCCAGCAGCTTAGCCCGACAGGGGACAATCTATGGCTACACCTTC
>NA|NA|TRBV4-1|TRBJ2-7
CASSQDRAGFSYEQYF
TGCGCCAGCAGCCAAGATCGGGCGGGGTTCTCCTACGAGCAGTACTTC
>NA|NA|TRBV6-4|TRBJ2-1
CASSDSRLVAVNEQFF
TGTGCCAGCAGTGACTCCCGGCTAGTGGCGGTAAATGAGCAGTTCTTC
>NA|TRBD1|TRBV18|TRBJ1-5
CASSPSQGGNNQPQHF
TGTGCCAGCTCACCAAGCCAGGGGGGAAACAATCAGCCCCAGCATTTT
>NA|TRBD2|TRBV27|TRBJ2-1
CASSLTPLGREGRNEQFF
TGTGCCAGCAGTTTAACCCCCCTGGGGCGGGAGGGCCGCAATGAGCAGTTCTTC
>NA|TRBD2|TRBV9|TRBJ2-1
CASSVGGGRGNEQFF
TGTGCCAGCAGCGTAGGCGGGGGACGAGGCAATGAGCAGTTCTTC
>NA|NA|TRBV10-1|TRBJ2-2
CASRYRETGELFF
TGCGCCAGCAGATACAGGGAGACCGGGGAGCTGTTTTTT
>NA|NA|TRBV14|TRBJ1-1
CASSQEGDTGQHTEAFF
TGTGCCAGCAGCCAAGAAGGGGATACCGGGCAACACACTGAAGCTTTCTTT
>NA|NA|TRBV5-1|TRBJ2-5
CASSLAQETQYF
TGCGCCAGCAGCTTGGCACAAGAGACCCAGTACTTC
>NA|TRBD2|TRBV4-1|TRBJ2-1
CASSRSGGGRGFSYNEQFF
TGCGCCAGCAGCCGAAGCGGGGGGGGGAGGGGATTCTCCTACAATGAGCAGTTCTTC
>NA|NA|TRBV28|TRBJ1-4
CASSLGGVNEKLFF
TGTGCCAGCAGTTTAGGGGGGGTTAATGAAAAACTGTTTTTT
>NA|NA|TRBV15|TRBJ2-1
CATSSREYNEQFF
TGTGCCACCAGCTCGCGGGAATACAATGAGCAGTTCTTC
>NA|NA|TRBV6-6|TRBJ2-7
CASQSREDSYEQYF
TGTGCTTCTCAAAGTCGAGAGGACTCCTACGAGCAGTACTTC
>NA|NA|TRBV7-2|TRBJ2-2
CASSLERFTGELFF
TGTGCCAGCAGCTTAGAGAGGTTCACCGGGGAGCTGTTTTTT
>NA|NA|TRBV5-4|TRBJ1-1
CASSWTGTEAFF
TGTGCCAGCAGCTGGACGGGGACTGAAGCTTTCTTT